The 5 T cell receptor beta chains reported below all come from one sample, sequenced in a study of T cell repertoires in cytomegalovirus infection. TCRdb reprocessed the reads with MiXCR, giving one entry per CDR3 protein. The sample contains about 890,000 distinct CDR3 sequences, around 32% of which appear only once. The antigens of these receptors remain unknown. Here the sequenced sample was cultured CD8+ T cells from PBMCs, taken from culture after CMV antigen stimulation. These receptor sequences come from a human donor in good health (CMV status not recorded). Some clones in this sample may be carry-over from other donors' samples.

This chain joins TRBV10-3 and TRBJ2-1; TRBD2 agrees at 7 bases. Germline values: CDR1 ENHRY, CDR2 SYGVKD. The CDR3 has 13 residues. The V gene end was trimmed by 7 bases and the J gene end by 1 base; junction bases not matched to a gene: 1. The CDR3, as DNA: TGTGCCATCACAGCGGGATCCTACAATGAGCAGTTCTTC. Its protein product is CAITAGSYNEQFF.

There are a few counts of this clonotype. The genes are TRBV5-1 and TRBJ1-1, with 7 bases identical to TRBD1. Germline CDR1 is SGHRS and CDR2 is YFSETQ. This CDR3 is 20 amino acids long. J lost 6 bases, V lost 0 bases, and 23 bases had no gene match. This CDR3 reads CASSLAGPGGGYQSSAEAFF. CDR3 bases: TGCGCCAGCAGCTTGGCCGGGCCAGGGGGAGGATATCAGAGTTCAGCTGAAGCTTTCTTT. Drawing the rest from reference TRBV5-1 and TRBJ1-1, the complete variable domain is KAGVTQTPRYLIKTRGQQVTLSCSPISGHRSVSWYQQTPGQGLQFLFEYFSETQRNKGNFPGRFSGRQFSNSRSEMNVSTLELGDSALYLCASSLAGPGGGYQSSAEAFFGQGTRLTVV.

The chain couples TRBV27 to TRBJ1-5, with a weak D call TRBD1 (5 bases). Trimming cost V 5 bases and J 7 bases, with 21 bases left between them. This CDR3 is built from 16 residues. Looked up from germline, CDR1 is MNHEY and CDR2 is SMNVEV (reference sequence). In DNA, the CDR3 is TGTGCCAGCAGTCCGTGGGGAGGGCCCAAGGGGCAGCCCCAGCATTTT. Protein sequence: CASSPWGGPKGQPQHF.

About this clonotype itself: Its ends do not fully match the called genes, so a read error is possible. The chain is built from TRBV7-2 and TRBJ2-7; the D call may be TRBD1 or TRBD2 (5 bases each). The CDR3 runs to 16 residues. In germline, CDR1 is SGHTA, CDR2 FQGNSA. The CDR3 coding sequence is TGTGCCAACAGCATTAGCGAATCCGACAGATCCTACGAGCAGTACTTC. It yields the protein CANSISESDRSYEQYF.

This clonotype was counted at least ten times. This chain links TRBV7-8 with TRBJ2-7; 7 bases match TRBD2. CDR1 SGHVS and CDR2 FQNEAQ come from the germline V gene. The CDR3 is 15 residues long. The ends lost 1 base at V and 3 bases at J; junction bases unmatched: 6. The CDR3 DNA reads TGTGCCAGCAGCTTAGTACTCGGGGAGGGCTACGAGCAGTACTTC. It specifies CASSLVLGEGYEQYF.